These T cell receptor beta chains were read from a single sample in a study of blood T cell repertoires in COVID-19. Data came from immunoSEQ multiplex PCR; TCRdb stores just in-frame clones and leaves some out. The sample yields a few hundred thousand clones, 90% seen once. The specimen sequenced was PBMCs or T cells enriched from blood (not recorded which). Receptor source: a young man who had recovered from COVID-19. Each CDR3 is given with its conserved first and last residue. The D gene is left open where the match is weak.

D	V	J	CDR3	DNA
-	TRBV28	TRBJ1-5	CASIGTPVGPQHF	TGTGCCAGCATTGGGACTCCCGTTGGGCCCCAGCATTTT
-	TRBV25-1	TRBJ1-4	CASTEGGAFNEKLFF	TGTGCCAGCACCGAGGGGGGGGCCTTTAATGAAAAACTGTTTTTT
TRBD2	TRBV19	TRBJ2-1	CASSPGTSGKLDNEQFF	TGTGCCAGTAGTCCCGGGACTAGCGGGAAATTGGACAATGAGCAGTTCTTC
-	TRBV27	TRBJ2-2	CASSLAQGLTGELFF	TGTGCCAGCAGTTTAGCCCAGGGTCTCACCGGGGAGCTGTTTTTT
TRBD1	TRBV9	TRBJ1-2	CASSAQGAPFGYTF	TGTGCCAGCAGCGCACAGGGGGCCCCCTTCGGCTACACCTTC
TRBD1	TRBV3-1/TRBV3-2	TRBJ1-1	CASSPYRGLNTEAFF	TGTGCCAGCAGCCCATACAGGGGGCTGAACACTGAAGCTTTCTTT
-	TRBV9	TRBJ2-1	CASSLRAYNEQFF	TGTGCCAGCAGCCTGAGGGCCTACAATGAGCAGTTCTTC
TRBD2	TRBV5-8	TRBJ2-3	CASSLGLAVSTDTQYF	TGTGCCAGCAGCCTGGGACTAGCGGTTAGCACAGATACGCAGTATTTT
TRBD2	TRBV28	TRBJ2-2	CASIFSGRSGELFF	TGTGCCAGCATCTTTAGCGGGAGATCCGGGGAGCTGTTTTTT
TRBD1	TRBV19	TRBJ1-5	CASSSGQGDQPQHF	TGTGCCAGTAGTAGTGGACAGGGGGACCAGCCCCAGCATTTT
-	TRBV30	TRBJ1-5	CAYTDSLNQPQHF	TGTGCCTACACAGACAGTCTAAATCAGCCCCAGCATTTT
TRBD1	TRBV11-2	TRBJ2-7	CASSLAGQGSYEQYF	TGTGCCAGCAGCTTAGCGGGACAGGGGTCCTACGAGCAGTACTTC
-	TRBV5-8	TRBJ1-4	CASSLGRGWSGEKLFF	TGTGCCAGCAGCTTGGGCAGGGGTTGGAGCGGTGAAAAACTGTTTTTT
-	TRBV6-1	TRBJ1-5	CASSEGASDQPQHF	TGTGCCAGCAGTGAAGGGGCATCTGATCAGCCCCAGCATTTT
TRBD2	TRBV5-1	TRBJ2-3	CASTTLAGADTQYF	TGCGCCAGCACGACTTTAGCGGGAGCAGATACGCAGTATTTT
TRBD1	TRBV6-5	TRBJ1-1	CAVNRGGNTEAFF	TGTGCCGTAAACAGGGGGGGGAACACTGAAGCTTTCTTT
-	TRBV2	TRBJ1-6	CASSEGQQRDNSPLHF	TGTGCCAGCAGTGAAGGACAGCAACGGGATAATTCACCCCTCCACTTT
TRBD1	TRBV18	TRBJ1-3	CASSRAAGGSGNTIYF	TGTGCCAGCTCTCGGGCCGCAGGGGGCTCTGGAAACACCATATATTTT
-	TRBV6-5	TRBJ2-7	CASTGGVGEQYF	TGTGCCAGCACCGGGGGTGTCGGGGAGCAGTACTTC
-	TRBV27	TRBJ1-3	CASSLVRGDTIYF	TGTGCCAGCAGTTTAGTCAGGGGAGACACCATATATTTT
TRBD2	TRBV5-1	TRBJ2-1	CASSARASGEVWYEQFF	TGCGCCAGCAGCGCACGGGCTAGCGGGGAGGTATGGTATGAGCAGTTCTTC
-	TRBV29-1	TRBJ1-5	CSVVTYSNQPQHF	TGCAGCGTTGTTACTTATAGCAATCAGCCCCAGCATTTT
-	TRBV10-1	TRBJ1-2	CATSPGQSYGYTF	TGCGCCACCTCACCGGGACAATCGTATGGCTACACCTTC
-	TRBV3-1/TRBV3-2	TRBJ1-5	CASSQFGGQPQHF	TGTGCCAGCAGCCAGTTTGGGGGCCAGCCCCAGCATTTT